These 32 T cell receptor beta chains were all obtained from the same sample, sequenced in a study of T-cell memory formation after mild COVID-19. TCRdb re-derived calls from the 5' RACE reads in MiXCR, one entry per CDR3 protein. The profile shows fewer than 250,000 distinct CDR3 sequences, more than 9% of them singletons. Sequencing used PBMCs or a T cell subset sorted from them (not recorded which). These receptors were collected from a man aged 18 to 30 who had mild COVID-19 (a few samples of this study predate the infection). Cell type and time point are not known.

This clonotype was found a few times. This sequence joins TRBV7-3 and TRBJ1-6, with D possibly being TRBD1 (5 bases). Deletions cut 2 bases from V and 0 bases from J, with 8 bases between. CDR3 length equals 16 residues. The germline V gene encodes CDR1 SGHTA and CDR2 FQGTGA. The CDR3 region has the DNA TGTGCCAGCAGCTTAGGGGGGAGCTCCTATAATTCACCCCTCCACTTT. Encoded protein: CASSLGGSSYNSPLHF.

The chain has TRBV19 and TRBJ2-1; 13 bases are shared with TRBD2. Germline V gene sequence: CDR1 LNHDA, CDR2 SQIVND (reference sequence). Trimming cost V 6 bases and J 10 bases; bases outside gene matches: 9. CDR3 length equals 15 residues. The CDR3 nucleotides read TGTGCCAGTAGCCGGCCGGGACTAGCGGGGAAAGAGCAGTTCTTC. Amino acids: CASSRPGLAGKEQFF.

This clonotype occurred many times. The CDR3 region is CASSFGDRANQPQHF. The CDR3 region has the DNA TGCGCCAGCAGCTTCGGGGACAGGGCAAATCAGCCCCAGCATTTT. This chain uses TRBV5-1 with TRBJ1-5; 9 bases match TRBD1. The germline CDR1 and CDR2 sequences are SGHRS and YFSETQ. This CDR3 region has 15 residues. J lost 4 bases, V lost 2 bases, and 4 bases had no gene match.

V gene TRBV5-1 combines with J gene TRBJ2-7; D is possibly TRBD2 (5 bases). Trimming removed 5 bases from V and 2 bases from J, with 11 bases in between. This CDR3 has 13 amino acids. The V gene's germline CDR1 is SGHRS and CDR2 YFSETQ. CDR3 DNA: TGCGCCAGCAGTGTCGGAGGTACCTACGAGCAGTACTTC. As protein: CASSVGGTYEQYF.

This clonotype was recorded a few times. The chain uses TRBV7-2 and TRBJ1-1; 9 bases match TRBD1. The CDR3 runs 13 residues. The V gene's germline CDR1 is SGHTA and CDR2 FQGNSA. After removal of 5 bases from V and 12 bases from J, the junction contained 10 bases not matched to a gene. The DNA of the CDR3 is TGTGCCAGCAGCCCCCCGGGGACAGGGAGGACTTTCTTT. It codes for CASSPPGTGRTFF.

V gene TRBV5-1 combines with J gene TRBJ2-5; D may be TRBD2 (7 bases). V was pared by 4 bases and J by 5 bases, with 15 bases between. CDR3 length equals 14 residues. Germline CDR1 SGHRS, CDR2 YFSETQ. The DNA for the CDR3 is TGCGCCAGCAGCGCGGGGGCGCGGGAGGAGACCCAGTACTTC. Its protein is CASSAGAREETQYF.

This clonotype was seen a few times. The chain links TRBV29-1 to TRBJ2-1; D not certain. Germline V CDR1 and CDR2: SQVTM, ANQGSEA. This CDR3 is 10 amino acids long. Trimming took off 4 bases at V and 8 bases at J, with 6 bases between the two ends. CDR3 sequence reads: CSVVFYEQFF. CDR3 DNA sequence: TGCAGCGTTGTGTTCTATGAGCAGTTCTTC.

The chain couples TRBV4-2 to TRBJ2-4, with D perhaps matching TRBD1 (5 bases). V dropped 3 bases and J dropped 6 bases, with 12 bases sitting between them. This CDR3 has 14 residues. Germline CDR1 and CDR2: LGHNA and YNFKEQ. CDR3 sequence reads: CASSQEGVPNIQYF. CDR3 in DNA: TGTGCCAGCAGCCAGGAAGGGGTTCCAAACATTCAGTACTTC.

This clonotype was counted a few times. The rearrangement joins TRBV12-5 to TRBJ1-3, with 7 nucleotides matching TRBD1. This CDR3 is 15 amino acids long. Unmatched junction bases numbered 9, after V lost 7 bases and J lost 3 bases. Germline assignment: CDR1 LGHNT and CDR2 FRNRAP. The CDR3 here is CASAVQGIFGNTIYF. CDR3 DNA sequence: TGTGCTAGTGCCGTACAGGGGATATTTGGAAACACCATATATTTT.

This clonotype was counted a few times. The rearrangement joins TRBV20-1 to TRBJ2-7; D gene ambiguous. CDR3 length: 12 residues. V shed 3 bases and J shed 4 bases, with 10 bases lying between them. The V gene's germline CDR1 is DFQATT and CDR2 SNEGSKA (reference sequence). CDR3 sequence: CSASPQAYEQYF. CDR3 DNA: TGCAGTGCTAGTCCGCAGGCTTACGAGCAGTACTTC.

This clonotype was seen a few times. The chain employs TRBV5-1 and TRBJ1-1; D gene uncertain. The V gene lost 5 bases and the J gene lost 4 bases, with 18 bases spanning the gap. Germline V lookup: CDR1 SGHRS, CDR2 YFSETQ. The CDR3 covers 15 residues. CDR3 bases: TGCGCCAGCAGTGCCCTACCGGGGAGTAGCACTGAAGCTTTCTTT. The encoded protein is CASSALPGSSTEAFF. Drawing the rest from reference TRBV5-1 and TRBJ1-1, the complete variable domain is KAGVTQTPRYLIKTRGQQVTLSCSPISGHRSVSWYQQTPGQGLQFLFEYFSETQRNKGNFPGRFSGRQFSNSRSEMNVSTLELGDSALYLCASSALPGSSTEAFFGQGTRLTVV.

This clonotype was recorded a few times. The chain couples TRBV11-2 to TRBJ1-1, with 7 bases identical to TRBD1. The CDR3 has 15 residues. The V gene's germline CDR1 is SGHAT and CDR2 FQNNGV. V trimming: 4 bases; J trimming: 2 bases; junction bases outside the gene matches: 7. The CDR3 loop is CASSSSGTVNTEAFF. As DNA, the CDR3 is TGTGCCAGCAGCTCCTCCGGGACAGTCAACACTGAAGCTTTCTTT.

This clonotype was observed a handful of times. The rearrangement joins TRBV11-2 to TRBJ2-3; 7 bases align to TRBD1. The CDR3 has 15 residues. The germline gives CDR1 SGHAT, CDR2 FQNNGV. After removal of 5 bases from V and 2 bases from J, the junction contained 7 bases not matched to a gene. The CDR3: CASSVRGPHTDTQYF. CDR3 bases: TGTGCCAGCAGCGTAAGGGGGCCGCACACAGATACGCAGTATTTT.

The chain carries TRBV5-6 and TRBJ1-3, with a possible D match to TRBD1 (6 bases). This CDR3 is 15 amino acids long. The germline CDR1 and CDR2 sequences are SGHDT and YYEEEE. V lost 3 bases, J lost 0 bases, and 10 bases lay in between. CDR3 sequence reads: CASSSGHYSGNTIYF. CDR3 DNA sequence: TGTGCCAGCAGCTCGGGACACTACTCTGGAAACACCATATATTTT.

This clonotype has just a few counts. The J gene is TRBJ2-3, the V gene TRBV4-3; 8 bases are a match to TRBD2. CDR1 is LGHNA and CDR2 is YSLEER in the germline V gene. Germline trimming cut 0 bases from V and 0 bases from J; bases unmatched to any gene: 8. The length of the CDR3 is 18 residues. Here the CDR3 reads CASSQESGGSRSTDTQYF. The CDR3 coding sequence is TGCGCCAGCAGCCAAGAAAGCGGGGGCTCTCGCAGCACAGATACGCAGTATTTT.

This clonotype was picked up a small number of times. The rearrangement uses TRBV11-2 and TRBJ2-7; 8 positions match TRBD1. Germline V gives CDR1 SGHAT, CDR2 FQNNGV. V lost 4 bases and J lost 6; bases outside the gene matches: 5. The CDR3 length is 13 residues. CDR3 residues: CASSSTGVGEQYV. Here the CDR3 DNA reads TGTGCCAGCAGCTCGACAGGGGTCGGCGAGCAGTACGTC.

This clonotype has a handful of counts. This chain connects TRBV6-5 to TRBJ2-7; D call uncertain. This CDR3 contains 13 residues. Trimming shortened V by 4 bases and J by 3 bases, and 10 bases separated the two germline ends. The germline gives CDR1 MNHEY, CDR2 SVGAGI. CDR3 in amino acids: CASSSLVVYEQYF. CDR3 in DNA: TGTGCCAGCAGTTCCCTAGTCGTCTACGAGCAGTACTTC.

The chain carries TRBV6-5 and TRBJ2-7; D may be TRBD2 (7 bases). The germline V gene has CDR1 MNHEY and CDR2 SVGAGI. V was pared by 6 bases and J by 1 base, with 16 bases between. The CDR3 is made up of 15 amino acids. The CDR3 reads CASRAEGGISYEQYF. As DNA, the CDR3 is TGTGCCAGCAGAGCCGAGGGGGGGATTTCCTACGAGCAGTACTTC.

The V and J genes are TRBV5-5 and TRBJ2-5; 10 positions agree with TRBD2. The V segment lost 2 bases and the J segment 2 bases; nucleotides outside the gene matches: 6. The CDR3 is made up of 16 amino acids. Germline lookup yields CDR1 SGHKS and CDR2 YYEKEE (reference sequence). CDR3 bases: TGTGCCAGCAGCTTTACCCTAGCGGGGGTACAAGAGACCCAGTACTTC. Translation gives CASSFTLAGVQETQYF. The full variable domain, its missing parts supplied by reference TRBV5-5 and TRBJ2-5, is DAGVTQSPTHLIKTRGQQVTLRCSPISGHKSVSWYQQVLGQGPQFIFQYYEKEERGRGNFPDRFSARQFPNYSSELNVNALLLGDSALYLCASSFTLAGVQETQYFGPGTRLLVL.

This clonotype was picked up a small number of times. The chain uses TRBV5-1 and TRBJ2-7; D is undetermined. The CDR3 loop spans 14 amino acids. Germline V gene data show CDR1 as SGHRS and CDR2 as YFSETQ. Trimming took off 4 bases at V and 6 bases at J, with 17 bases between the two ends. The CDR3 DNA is TGCGCCAGCAGCGAGGCCCTCTCATCGGGCGAGCAGTACTTC. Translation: CASSEALSSGEQYF.

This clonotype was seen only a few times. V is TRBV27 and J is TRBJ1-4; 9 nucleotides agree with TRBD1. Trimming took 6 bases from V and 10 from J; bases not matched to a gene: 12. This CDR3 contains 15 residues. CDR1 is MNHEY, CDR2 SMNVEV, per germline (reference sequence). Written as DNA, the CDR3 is TGTGCCAGCAGGACCCTAACAGGGGGCGGGGGAAAACTGTTTTTT. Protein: CASRTLTGGGGKLFF. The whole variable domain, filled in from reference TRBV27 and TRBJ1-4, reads EAQVTQNPRYLITVTGKKLTVTCSQNMNHEYMSWYRQDPGLGLRQIYYSMNVEVTDKGDVPEGYKVSRKEKRNFPLILESPSPNQTSLYFCASRTLTGGGGKLFFGSGTQLSVL.

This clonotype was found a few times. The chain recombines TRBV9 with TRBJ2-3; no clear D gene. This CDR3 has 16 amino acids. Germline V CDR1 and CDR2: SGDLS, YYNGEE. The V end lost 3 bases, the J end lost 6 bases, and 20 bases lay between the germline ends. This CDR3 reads CASSGRVVSPGDTQYF. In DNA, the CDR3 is TGTGCCAGCAGCGGCCGCGTTGTCAGCCCTGGGGATACGCAGTATTTT.

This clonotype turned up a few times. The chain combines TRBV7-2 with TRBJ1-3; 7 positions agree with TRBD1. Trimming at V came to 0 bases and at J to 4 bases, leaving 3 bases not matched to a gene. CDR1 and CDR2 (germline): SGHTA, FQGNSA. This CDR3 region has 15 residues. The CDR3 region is CASSLAAGQGNTIYF. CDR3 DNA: TGTGCCAGCAGCTTAGCTGCGGGACAGGGAAACACCATATATTTT.

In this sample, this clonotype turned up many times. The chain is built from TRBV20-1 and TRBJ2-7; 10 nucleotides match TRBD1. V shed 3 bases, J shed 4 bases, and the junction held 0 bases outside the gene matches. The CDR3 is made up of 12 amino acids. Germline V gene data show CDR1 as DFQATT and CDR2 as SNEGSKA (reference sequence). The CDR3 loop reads CSARDRGYEQYV. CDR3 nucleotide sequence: TGCAGTGCTAGGGACAGGGGGTACGAGCAGTACGTC.

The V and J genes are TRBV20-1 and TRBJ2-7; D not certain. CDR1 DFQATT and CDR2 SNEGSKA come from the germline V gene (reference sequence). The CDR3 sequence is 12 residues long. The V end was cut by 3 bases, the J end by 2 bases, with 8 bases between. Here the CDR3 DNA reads TGCAGTGCTAGCGGTGGCCCCTACGAGCAGTACGTC. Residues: CSASGGPYEQYV.

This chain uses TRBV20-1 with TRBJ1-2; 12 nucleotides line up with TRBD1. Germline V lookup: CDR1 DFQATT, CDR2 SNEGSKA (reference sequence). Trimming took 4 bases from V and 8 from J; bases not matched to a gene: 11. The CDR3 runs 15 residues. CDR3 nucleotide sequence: TGCAGTGCTATCTACGGGACAGGGGGCCTCGGGGGCTACACCTTC. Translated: CSAIYGTGGLGGYTF.

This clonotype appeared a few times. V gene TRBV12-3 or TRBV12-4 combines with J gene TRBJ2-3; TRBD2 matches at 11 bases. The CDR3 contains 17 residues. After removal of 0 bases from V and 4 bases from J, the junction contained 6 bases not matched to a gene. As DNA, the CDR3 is TGTGCCAGCAGTTTAGCAATAGCGGGGGGGCTTCCAGATACGCAGTATTTT. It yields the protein CASSLAIAGGLPDTQYF.

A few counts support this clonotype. In nucleotides, the CDR3 is TGTGCCAGCAGTTTTCAGACAGGAGATTCACCCCTCCACTTT. This codes for CASSFQTGDSPLHF. The V and J genes are TRBV12-3 or TRBV12-4 and TRBJ1-6, with D perhaps matching TRBD1 (6 bases). The CDR3 sequence is 14 residues long. V was clipped by 3 bases and J by 8 bases, with 11 bases between them.

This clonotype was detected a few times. CDR3 nucleotides: TGCGCCAGCAGCCAAGATCCGGCAGGGTATGGCTACACCTTC. Protein: CASSQDPAGYGYTF. This chain joins TRBV4-3 and TRBJ1-2; D is perhaps TRBD1 (5 bases). The CDR3 has 14 amino acids. V shed 0 bases and J shed 5 bases, with 10 bases lying between them. CDR1 is LGHNA, CDR2 YSLEER, per germline.

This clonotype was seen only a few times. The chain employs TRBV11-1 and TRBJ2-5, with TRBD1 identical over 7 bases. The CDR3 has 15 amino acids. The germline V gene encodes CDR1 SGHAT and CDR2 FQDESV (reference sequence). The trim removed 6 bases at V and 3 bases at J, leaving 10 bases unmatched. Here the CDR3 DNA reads TGTGCCAGCAGGAACCGGGACAGAGGGGAAGAGACCCAGTACTTC. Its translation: CASRNRDRGEETQYF.

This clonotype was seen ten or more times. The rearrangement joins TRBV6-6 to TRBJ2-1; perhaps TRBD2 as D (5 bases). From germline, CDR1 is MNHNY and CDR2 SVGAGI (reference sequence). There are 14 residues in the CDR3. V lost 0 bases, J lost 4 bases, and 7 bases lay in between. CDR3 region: CASSYSTNYNEQFF. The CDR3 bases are TGTGCCAGCAGTTACTCGACTAATTACAATGAGCAGTTCTTC.

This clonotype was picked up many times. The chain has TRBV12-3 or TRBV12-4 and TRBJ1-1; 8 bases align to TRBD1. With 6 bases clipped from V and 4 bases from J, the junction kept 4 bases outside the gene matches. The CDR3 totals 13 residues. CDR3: CASRPTGGTEAFF. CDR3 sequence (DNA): TGTGCCAGCAGGCCTACAGGGGGCACTGAAGCTTTCTTT.